This entry lists 2 T cell receptor beta chains sequenced from one sample in a study of STAT5B mutations in CD4+ large granular lymphocyte leukemia. Method: immunoSEQ multiplex PCR; TCRdb's copy keeps in-frame clones and lacks some. The data show fewer than 40,000 clones, just under 80% seen once. Sample: CD4+ T cells from blood buffy coats. These receptors were taken from a human donor in good health.

V usage is TRBV11-2 and J usage is TRBJ1-2; 7 nucleotides line up with TRBD1. There are 14 residues in the CDR3. The trim removed 2 bases at V and 7 bases at J, leaving 7 bases unmatched. Germline-derived CDR1 and CDR2 are SGHAT and FQNNGV. DNA of the CDR3: TGTGCCAGCAGCTTACCAGGGGGATTGGGTGGCTACACCTTC. Translation gives CASSLPGGLGGYTF. Looking up the rest from reference TRBV11-2 and TRBJ1-2 gives the full variable domain: EAGVAQSPRYKIIEKRQSVAFWCNPISGHATLYWYQQILGQGPKLLIQFQNNGVVDDSQLPKDRFSAERLKGVDSTLKIQPAKLEDSAVYLCASSLPGGLGGYTFGSGTRLTVV.

V gene TRBV28 combines with J gene TRBJ2-1, with 8 bases matching TRBD2. The V and J ends lost 3 bases and 1 base, in that order; junction bases with no gene match: 11. This CDR3 spans 18 amino acids. Germline loops: CDR1 MDHEN, CDR2 SYDVKM. The CDR3 region has the DNA TGTGCCAGCAGTTTGGGGCTGGGGAGCGGGAGTTCCTACAATGAGCAGTTCTTC. Its translation: CASSLGLGSGSSYNEQFF. Complete variable domain (other parts from reference TRBV28 and TRBJ2-1): DVKVTQSSRYLVKRTGEKVFLECVQDMDHENMFWYRQDPGLGLRLIYFSYDVKMKEKGDIPEGYSVSREKKERFSLILESASTNQTSMYLCASSLGLGSGSSYNEQFFGPGTRLTVL.